The entry below gives a single T cell receptor beta chain sequence along with its context. This record belongs to a study of T cell responses to AZD1222 COVID-19 vaccine. The germline V gene encodes CDR1 SGHKS and CDR2 YYEKEE (reference sequence). This CDR3 spans 15 amino acids. The V end was cut by 0 bases, the J end by 6 bases, with 15 bases between. Libraries were prepared by immunoSEQ multiplex PCR; TCRdb keeps only in-frame clonotypes and omits some of them. Of about 180,000 clones listed, 88% are singletons. The sequence derives from an adult who received the AZD1222 COVID-19 vaccine. V usage is TRBV5-5 and J usage is TRBJ1-2; a possible D gene is TRBD1 (6 bases). This specimen was peripheral blood, taken 28 days after the second AZD1222 dose. The CDR3 sequence: CASSLGSLGANGYTF. As DNA, the CDR3 is TGTGCCAGCAGCTTGGGGAGTCTGGGGGCTAATGGCTACACCTTC.